These 29 T cell receptor beta chains originate from one sample sequenced in a study of T cell responses to AZD1222 COVID-19 vaccine. The repertoire was sequenced with immunoSEQ multiplex PCR; TCRdb's copy has only in-frame clones and lacks some. The sample records approximately 150,000 clones, about 91% being singletons. The sample was peripheral blood, taken on day 0 of AZD1222 vaccination. These receptor sequences come from an adult in good health.

This chain joins TRBV15 and TRBJ2-3; D remains unclear. V gave up 4 bases and J gave up 0 bases, with 11 bases separating them. Germline V gene sequence: CDR1 LNHNV, CDR2 YYDKDF (reference sequence). CDR3 length: 15 amino acids. CDR3 in DNA: TGTGCCACCAGCACCTCGCGGATTAGCACAGATACGCAGTATTTT. This encodes CATSTSRISTDTQYF.

The chain carries TRBV3-1 (or the pseudogene TRBV3-2) and TRBJ1-2; D is unclear. The germline V gene has CDR1 LGHDT and CDR2 YNNKEL (reference sequence). Trimming cost V 1 base and J 8 bases, with 8 bases left between them. The CDR3 is 12 amino acids. The CDR3: CASSQVPGGYTF. In nucleotides, the CDR3 is TGTGCCAGCAGCCAAGTTCCGGGCGGCTACACCTTC.

The rearrangement links TRBV4-1 to TRBJ1-3, with TRBD1 identical over 7 bases. The CDR3 sequence is 18 residues long. V shed 1 base and J 0 bases; nucleotides not matched to a gene: 9. Germline V gene sequence: CDR1 MGHRA, CDR2 YSYEKL. The chain's CDR3 is CASSQVIRRQGSGNTIYF. The CDR3 nucleotides are TGCGCCAGCAGCCAAGTGATTCGGCGACAGGGCTCTGGAAACACCATATATTTT.

The chain has TRBV7-2 and TRBJ2-1, with D possibly matching TRBD1 (5 bases). Germline V lookup: CDR1 SGHTA, CDR2 FQGNSA. The CDR3 runs to 15 residues. Trimming took 5 bases from V and 2 from J, leaving 13 bases between them. The CDR3 DNA reads as TGTGCCAGCAGCCCCGTAGGGGAACCCTACAATGAGCAGTTCTTC. It codes for CASSPVGEPYNEQFF.

CDR3 amino acids: CASSLYPDRDSYEQYF. The CDR3 nucleotides are TGTGCCAGCAGCTTGTACCCGGACAGGGACTCCTACGAGCAGTACTTC. The V and J genes are TRBV5-5 and TRBJ2-7; 8 bases align to TRBD1. This CDR3 has 16 residues. V shed 1 base and J 0 bases; nucleotides not matched to a gene: 6. Germline V CDR1 and CDR2: SGHKS, YYEKEE (reference sequence).

J is TRBJ2-2 and V is TRBV28; TRBD1 is a possible D gene (5 bases). CDR1 is MDHEN and CDR2 is SYDVKM in the germline V gene. V lost 4 bases and J lost 5, with 17 bases in between. The CDR3 sequence is 16 residues long. This chain's CDR3 is CASSSTETGFTGELFF. Here the CDR3 DNA reads TGTGCCAGCAGTTCGACGGAAACAGGTTTTACCGGGGAGCTGTTTTTT.

The chain couples TRBV29-1 to TRBJ2-1, with TRBD2 as a possible D gene (6 bases). Germline-derived CDR1 and CDR2 are SQVTM and ANQGSEA. Trimming shortened V by 3 bases and J by 7 bases, and 19 bases separated the two germline ends. This CDR3 region has 15 residues. The CDR3 is CSVEGWQGRGNEQFF. DNA of the CDR3: TGCAGCGTTGAGGGGTGGCAGGGACGGGGGAATGAGCAGTTCTTC.

This clone showed up just once. This chain joins TRBV2 and TRBJ2-4; TRBD2 might be the D (5 bases). The CDR3 spans 13 residues. V lost 7 bases, J lost 7 bases, and 14 bases lay in between. In germline, CDR1 is SNHLY, CDR2 FYNNEI. The CDR3 DNA reads as TGTGCCAGCACCTCGGACGGAGGCAACATTCAGTACTTC. This codes for CASTSDGGNIQYF.

The chain has TRBV7-3 and TRBJ2-1; 13 bases map to TRBD2. Germline V lookup: CDR1 SGHTA, CDR2 FQGTGA. J gave up 2 bases and V 6 bases, and 7 bases lay outside the gene matches. The CDR3 length is 17 residues. Here the CDR3 reads CASSKTSGGKAYNEQFF. CDR3 bases: TGTGCCAGCAGTAAGACTAGCGGGGGGAAGGCCTACAATGAGCAGTTCTTC.

V is TRBV10-3 and J is TRBJ2-3; possibly TRBD1 or TRBD2 for D (5 bases each). This CDR3 comprises 18 residues. The germline V gene has CDR1 ENHRY and CDR2 SYGVKD. V lost 4 bases to trimming and J lost 0 bases, with 20 bases between them. The CDR3 coding sequence is TGTGCCATCAGTGGCTCTCCCGGGACCGACCCTAGCACAGATACGCAGTATTTT. This encodes CAISGSPGTDPSTDTQYF.

The rearrangement joins TRBV4-1 to TRBJ2-2; D is perhaps TRBD1 (6 bases). CDR3 length: 14 amino acids. V dropped 5 bases and J dropped 3 bases, with 10 bases sitting between them. CDR1 and CDR2 from the germline V gene are MGHRA and YSYEKL. The DNA of the CDR3 is TGCGCCAGCAGCGCCCACAGGGACACCGGGGAGCTGTTTTTT. Protein: CASSAHRDTGELFF.

The gene calls are TRBV27 and TRBJ2-1; D is possibly TRBD1 (5 bases). V gave up 0 bases and J gave up 0 bases, with 12 bases separating them. CDR1 is MNHEY and CDR2 is SMNVEV in the germline V gene (reference sequence). This CDR3 contains 17 residues. The CDR3 loop reads CASSLSPGIHSYNEQFF. The CDR3 nucleotides are TGTGCCAGCAGTTTATCACCAGGGATCCACTCCTACAATGAGCAGTTCTTC.

This chain joins TRBV4-1 and TRBJ2-3, with 11 bases aligning to TRBD2. The CDR3 runs to 16 residues. Germline trimming cut 4 bases from V and 1 base from J; bases unmatched to any gene: 4. Germline V CDR1 and CDR2: MGHRA, YSYEKL. Here the CDR3 DNA reads TGCGCCAGCAGCCCAGGGACTAGCGGTCGCACAGATACGCAGTATTTT. It is translated as CASSPGTSGRTDTQYF.

The chain combines TRBV6-1 with TRBJ1-2; 7 bases are a match to TRBD1. The germline V gene has CDR1 MNHNS and CDR2 SASEGT. V was pared by 0 bases and J by 4 bases, with 5 bases of the junction left unmatched. The CDR3 consists of 15 residues. The CDR3, as DNA: TGTGCCAGCAGTGAAGCGCAAGGGGGCAGCTATGGCTACACCTTC. Its translation: CASSEAQGGSYGYTF.

The chain carries TRBV12-3 or TRBV12-4 and TRBJ2-7; no clear D gene. Trimming left V 5 bases short and J 12 bases short, with 20 bases between. The CDR3 has 13 amino acids. In DNA form, the CDR3 reads TGTGCCAGCAGTCCTCTGGACGCCTCTAGGCGGTACTTC. It yields the protein CASSPLDASRRYF.

In its sample, this clone was seen once. V and J are TRBV7-2 and TRBJ1-5; D gene unclear. This CDR3 is 13 amino acids long. The germline V and J ends were trimmed by 4 bases and 5 bases, with 9 bases remaining between them. Per the germline V gene, CDR1 is SGHTA and CDR2 is FQGNSA. Written as DNA, the CDR3 is TGTGCCAGCAGCTATGACCGTGATCAGCCCCAGCATTTT. This sequence encodes CASSYDRDQPQHF.

The chain recombines TRBV14 with TRBJ2-7; D is ambiguous. Germline-derived CDR1 and CDR2 are SGHDN and FVKESK. CDR3 length: 13 residues. With 0 bases removed from V and 4 bases from J, the gap between germline ends came to 7 bases. The CDR3 loop reads CASSQDKRYEQYF. The CDR3 nucleotides read TGTGCCAGCAGCCAAGATAAACGGTACGAGCAGTACTTC.

A few counts support this clone. This chain connects TRBV27 to TRBJ1-1; no clear D gene. The V end lost 6 bases, the J end lost 5 bases, and 10 bases lay between the germline ends. Germline assignment: CDR1 MNHEY and CDR2 SMNVEV (reference sequence). The CDR3 has 12 amino acids. The CDR3 DNA is TGTGCCAGCAGCAAAGGTGGGACTGAAGCTTTCTTT. Translating gives CASSKGGTEAFF.

The rearrangement links TRBV9 to TRBJ2-1; 10 bases line up with TRBD2. The CDR3 is made up of 14 amino acids. J lost 3 bases, V lost 3 bases, and 0 bases had no gene match. Germline CDR1 SGDLS, CDR2 YYNGEE. In DNA form, the CDR3 reads TGTGCCAGCAGCGAGCGGGAGGGCTACAATGAGCAGTTCTTC. This sequence encodes CASSEREGYNEQFF.

V is TRBV10-3 and J is TRBJ2-1; 8 nucleotides line up with TRBD2. The CDR3 is 14 residues long. Germline V gene data show CDR1 as ENHRY and CDR2 as SYGVKD. The trim removed 11 bases at V and 2 bases at J, leaving 8 bases unmatched. The CDR3 coding sequence is TGTGCCGCCCAGGGTAGCGGGGCCTACAATGAGCAGTTCTTC. Translation gives CAAQGSGAYNEQFF.

V and J are TRBV7-3 and TRBJ2-1, with TRBD2 as a possible D gene (6 bases). The V and J ends lost 5 bases and 1 base respectively, with 12 bases between them. CDR1 is SGHTA, CDR2 FQGTGA, per germline. CDR3 length: 15 amino acids. CDR3 sequence (DNA): TGTGCCAGCAGCCTCGGGAGACCGTCCTACAATGAGCAGTTCTTC. It codes for CASSLGRPSYNEQFF.

The CDR3 region is CASGPATGNYGYTF. In DNA, the CDR3 is TGTGCTTCCGGCCCCGCCACAGGGAACTATGGCTACACCTTC. The chain links TRBV28 to TRBJ1-2; D is perhaps TRBD1 (6 bases). Germline V CDR1 and CDR2: MDHEN, SYDVKM. The length of the CDR3 is 14 residues.

The chain recombines TRBV12-5 with TRBJ1-2, with D unresolved. The CDR3 covers 16 residues. Between the trimmed V and J ends, which lost 5 bases and 8 bases, there was a span of 24 bases. Looked up from germline, CDR1 is LGHNT and CDR2 is FRNRAP. CDR3 region: CASGVVAGPFEEGYTF. The CDR3 nucleotides are TGTGCTAGTGGTGTAGTCGCCGGCCCCTTTGAGGAGGGCTACACCTTC.

The chain joins TRBV30 to TRBJ2-3; 8 nucleotides align to TRBD2. J gave up 4 bases and V 6 bases, and 9 bases lay outside the gene matches. This CDR3 comprises 14 residues. Germline V gene data show CDR1 as GTSNPN and CDR2 as SVGIG (reference sequence). This CDR3 reads CACGLAQMADTQYF. The DNA for the CDR3 is TGTGCCTGCGGACTAGCCCAAATGGCAGATACGCAGTATTTT.

The rearrangement joins TRBV27 to TRBJ1-5; D gene uncertain. Deletions cut 6 bases from V and 4 bases from J, with 13 bases between. The length of the CDR3 is 14 residues. Looked up from germline, CDR1 is MNHEY and CDR2 is SMNVEV (reference sequence). This CDR3 reads CASRTSVGNQPQHF. The CDR3 nucleotides are TGTGCCAGCAGAACCTCAGTGGGGAATCAGCCCCAGCATTTT.

V and J are TRBV30 and TRBJ1-4, with unresolved D. The CDR3 covers 14 residues. Trimming removed 0 bases at V and 7 bases at J, with 12 bases between. Germline lookup yields CDR1 GTSNPN and CDR2 SVGIG (reference sequence). CDR3 sequence: CAWSVLGKGEKLFF. Written as DNA, the CDR3 is TGTGCCTGGAGTGTACTGGGTAAAGGTGAAAAACTGTTTTTT.

J is TRBJ2-7 and V is TRBV6-5, with D maybe TRBD2 (6 bases). This CDR3 region has 16 residues. V lost 2 bases to trimming and J lost 4 bases, with 18 bases between them. The V gene's germline CDR1 is MNHEY and CDR2 SVGAGI. The CDR3 DNA sequence: TGTGCCAGCAGTTACCCTAATAGCGGTCTCGGTTACGAGCAGTACTTC. Translated: CASSYPNSGLGYEQYF.

The V and J genes are TRBV1 and TRBJ2-1; the tabulated D call, TRBD2, remains unverified against the DNA. TRBV1 is reported as a pseudogene. The CDR3 spans 19 residues. The CDR3 protein is CTSSLSMRDSRLVTGEQFF. The CDR3 bases are TGCACCAGCAGCCTGAGTATGAGGGACTCCCGCCTCGTTACGGGCGAGCAGTTCTTC.

The J gene is TRBJ1-2, the V gene TRBV19; 7 nucleotides match TRBD1. After removal of 6 bases from V and 1 base from J, the junction contained 8 bases not matched to a gene. This CDR3 spans 15 amino acids. Germline V gene sequence: CDR1 LNHDA, CDR2 SQIVND (reference sequence). The CDR3, as DNA: TGTGCCAGTAGCCGGAGGACAGGAGATAACTATGGCTACACCTTC. Its translation is CASSRRTGDNYGYTF.